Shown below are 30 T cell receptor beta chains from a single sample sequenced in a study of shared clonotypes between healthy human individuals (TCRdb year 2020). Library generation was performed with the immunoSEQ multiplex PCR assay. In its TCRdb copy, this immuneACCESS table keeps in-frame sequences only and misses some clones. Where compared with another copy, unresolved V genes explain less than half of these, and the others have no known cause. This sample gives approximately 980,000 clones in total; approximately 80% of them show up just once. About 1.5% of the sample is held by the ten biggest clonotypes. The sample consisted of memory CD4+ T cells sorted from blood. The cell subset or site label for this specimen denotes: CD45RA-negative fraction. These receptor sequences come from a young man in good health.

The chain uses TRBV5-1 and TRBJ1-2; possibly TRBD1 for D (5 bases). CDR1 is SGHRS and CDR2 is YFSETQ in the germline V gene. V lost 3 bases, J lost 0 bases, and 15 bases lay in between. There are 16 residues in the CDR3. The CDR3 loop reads CASSSGPAAANYGYTF. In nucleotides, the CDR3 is TGCGCCAGCAGCTCGGGGCCAGCCGCTGCTAACTATGGCTACACCTTC.

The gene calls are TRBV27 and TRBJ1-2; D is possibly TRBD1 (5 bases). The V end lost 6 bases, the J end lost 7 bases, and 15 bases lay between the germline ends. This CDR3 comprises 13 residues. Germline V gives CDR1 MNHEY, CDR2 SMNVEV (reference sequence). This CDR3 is CASSPGRVGGYTF. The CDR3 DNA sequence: TGTGCCAGCAGCCCAGGGAGGGTTGGTGGCTACACCTTC.

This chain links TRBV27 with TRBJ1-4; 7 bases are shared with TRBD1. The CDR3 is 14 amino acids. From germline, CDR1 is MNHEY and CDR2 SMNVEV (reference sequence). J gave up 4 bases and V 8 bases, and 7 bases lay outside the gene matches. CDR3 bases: TGTGCCAGCGGGGGGACAGCCCTTAATGAAAAACTGTTTTTT. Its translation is CASGGTALNEKLFF.

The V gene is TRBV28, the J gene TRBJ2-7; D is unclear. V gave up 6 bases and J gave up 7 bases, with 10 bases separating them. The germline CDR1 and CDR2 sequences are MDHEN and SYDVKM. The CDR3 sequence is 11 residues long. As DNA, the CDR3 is TGTGCCAGCAGGCGCCGAAAGGAGCAGTACTTC. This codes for CASRRRKEQYF.

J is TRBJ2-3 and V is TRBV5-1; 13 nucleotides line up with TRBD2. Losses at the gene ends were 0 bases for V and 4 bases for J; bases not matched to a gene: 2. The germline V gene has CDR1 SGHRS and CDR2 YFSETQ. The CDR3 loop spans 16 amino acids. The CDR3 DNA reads TGCGCCAGCAGCTTGGGGACTAGCGGGAGTTCAGATACGCAGTATTTT. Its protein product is CASSLGTSGSSDTQYF. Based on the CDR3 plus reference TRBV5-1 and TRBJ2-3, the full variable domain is KAGVTQTPRYLIKTRGQQVTLSCSPISGHRSVSWYQQTPGQGLQFLFEYFSETQRNKGNFPGRFSGRQFSNSRSEMNVSTLELGDSALYLCASSLGTSGSSDTQYFGPGTRLTVL.

The CDR3, as DNA: TGTGCCAGCAGCTCCGGACAGGGTGGAACAGATACGCAGTATTTT. Its protein product is CASSSGQGGTDTQYF. The rearrangement uses TRBV5-6 and TRBJ2-3; 8 positions match TRBD1. This CDR3 comprises 15 residues. Trimming removed 3 bases from V and 3 bases from J; junction bases left unmatched: 6. CDR1 is SGHDT, CDR2 YYEEEE, per germline.

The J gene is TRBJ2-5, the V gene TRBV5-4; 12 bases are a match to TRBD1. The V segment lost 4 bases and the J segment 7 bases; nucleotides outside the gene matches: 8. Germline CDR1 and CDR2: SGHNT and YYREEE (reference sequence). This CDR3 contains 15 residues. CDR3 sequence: CASSRDRGPLVTQYF. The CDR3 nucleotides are TGTGCCAGCAGCCGGGACAGGGGGCCCTTGGTGACCCAGTACTTC.

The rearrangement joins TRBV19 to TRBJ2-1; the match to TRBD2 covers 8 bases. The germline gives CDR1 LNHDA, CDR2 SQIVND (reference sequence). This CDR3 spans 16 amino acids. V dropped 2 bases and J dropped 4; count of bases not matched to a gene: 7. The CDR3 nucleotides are TGTGCCAGTAGTATAAATCCTAGCGGGTTTTACAATGAGCAGTTCTTC. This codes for CASSINPSGFYNEQFF.

CDR3 nucleotide sequence: TGTGCCAGCAGTTATTCCAACCGGTTAAGCGGTGAAAAACTGTTTTTT. Translation gives CASSYSNRLSGEKLFF. V and J are TRBV6-5 and TRBJ1-4, with D uncertain. The CDR3 runs to 16 residues. The V gene's germline CDR1 is MNHEY and CDR2 SVGAGI. Trimming left V 3 bases short and J 7 bases short, with 18 bases between.

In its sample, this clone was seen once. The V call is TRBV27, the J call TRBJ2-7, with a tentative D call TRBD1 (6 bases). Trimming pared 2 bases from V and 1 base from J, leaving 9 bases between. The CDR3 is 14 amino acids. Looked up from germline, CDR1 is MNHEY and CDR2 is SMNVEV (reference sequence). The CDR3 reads CASSLRQVSYEQYF. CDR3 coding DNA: TGTGCCAGCAGTTTAAGACAGGTGTCCTACGAGCAGTACTTC.

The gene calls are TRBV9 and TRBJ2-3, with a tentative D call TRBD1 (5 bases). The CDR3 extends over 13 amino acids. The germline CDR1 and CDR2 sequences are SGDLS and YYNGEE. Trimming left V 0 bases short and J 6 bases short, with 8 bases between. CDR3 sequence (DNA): TGTGCCAGCAGCGTAGTGCAGGGCGATACGCAGTATTTT. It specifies CASSVVQGDTQYF.

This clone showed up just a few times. The CDR3 DNA reads as TGTGCCAGCAGTTACTCCCTCTACTCGGGGGAGCAGTACTTC. It is translated as CASSYSLYSGEQYF. V and J are TRBV6-5 and TRBJ2-7, with D perhaps matching TRBD2 (5 bases). The CDR3 loop spans 14 amino acids. The germline gives CDR1 MNHEY, CDR2 SVGAGI. The V and J ends lost 0 bases and 7 bases respectively, with 13 bases between them.

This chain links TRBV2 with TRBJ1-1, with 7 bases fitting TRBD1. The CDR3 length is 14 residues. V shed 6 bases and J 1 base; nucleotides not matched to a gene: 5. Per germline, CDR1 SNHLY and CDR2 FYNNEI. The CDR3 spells CASRDRLGNTEAFF. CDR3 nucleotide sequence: TGTGCCAGCAGGGACAGGTTAGGGAACACTGAAGCTTTCTTT.

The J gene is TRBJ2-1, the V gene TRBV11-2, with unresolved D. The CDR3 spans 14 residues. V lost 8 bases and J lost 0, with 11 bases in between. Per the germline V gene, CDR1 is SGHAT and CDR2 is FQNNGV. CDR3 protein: CASRAQSSYNEQFF. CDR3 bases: TGTGCCAGCCGAGCGCAGAGCTCCTACAATGAGCAGTTCTTC.

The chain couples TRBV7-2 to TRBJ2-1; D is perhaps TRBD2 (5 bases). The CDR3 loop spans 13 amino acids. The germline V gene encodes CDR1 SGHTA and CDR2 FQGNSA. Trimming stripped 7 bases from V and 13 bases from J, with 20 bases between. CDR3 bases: TGTGCCAGCACCCCGGGGTTCCGGGTTTCTCAGTTCTTC. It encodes CASTPGFRVSQFF.

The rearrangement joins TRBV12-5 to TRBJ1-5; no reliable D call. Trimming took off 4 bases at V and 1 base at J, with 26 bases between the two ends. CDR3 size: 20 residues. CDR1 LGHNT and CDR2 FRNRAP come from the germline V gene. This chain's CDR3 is CASGSTNSSRGFWSNQPQHF. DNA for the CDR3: TGTGCTAGTGGTTCAACCAACAGCTCTCGGGGATTCTGGAGCAATCAGCCCCAGCATTTT.

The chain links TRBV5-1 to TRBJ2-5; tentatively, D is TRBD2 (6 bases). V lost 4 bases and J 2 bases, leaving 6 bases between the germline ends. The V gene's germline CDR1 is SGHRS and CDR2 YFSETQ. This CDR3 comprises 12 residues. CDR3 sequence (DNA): TGCGCCAGCAGCCGGGAGCAAGAGACCCAGTACTTC. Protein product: CASSREQETQYF.

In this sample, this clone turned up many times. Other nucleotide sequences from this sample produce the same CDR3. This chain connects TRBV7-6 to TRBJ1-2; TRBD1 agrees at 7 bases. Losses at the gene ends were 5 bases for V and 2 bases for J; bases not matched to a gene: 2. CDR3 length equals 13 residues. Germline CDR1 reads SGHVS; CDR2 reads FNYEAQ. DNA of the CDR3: TGTGCCAGCAGCCCGACAGGGAACTATGGCTACACCTTC. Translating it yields CASSPTGNYGYTF.

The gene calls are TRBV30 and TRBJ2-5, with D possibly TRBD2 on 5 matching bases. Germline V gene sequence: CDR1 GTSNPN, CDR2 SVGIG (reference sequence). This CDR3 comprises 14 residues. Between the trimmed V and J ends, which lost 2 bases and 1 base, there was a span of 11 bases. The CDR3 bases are TGTGCCTGGAGTCTAGGTGGGAGCCAAGAGACCCAGTACTTC. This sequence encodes CAWSLGGSQETQYF.

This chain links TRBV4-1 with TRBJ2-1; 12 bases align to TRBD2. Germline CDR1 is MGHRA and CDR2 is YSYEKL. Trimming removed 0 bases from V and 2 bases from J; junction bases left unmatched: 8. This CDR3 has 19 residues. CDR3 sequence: CASSQDFLAGGPAYNEQFF. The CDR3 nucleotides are TGCGCCAGCAGCCAAGATTTCCTAGCGGGGGGGCCGGCCTACAATGAGCAGTTCTTC.

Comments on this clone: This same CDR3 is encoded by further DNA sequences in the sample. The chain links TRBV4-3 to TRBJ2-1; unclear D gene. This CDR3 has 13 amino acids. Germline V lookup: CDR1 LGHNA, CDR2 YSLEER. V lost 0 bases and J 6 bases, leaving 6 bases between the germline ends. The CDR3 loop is CASSQEARNEQFF. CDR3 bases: TGCGCCAGCAGCCAAGAAGCCCGCAATGAGCAGTTCTTC.

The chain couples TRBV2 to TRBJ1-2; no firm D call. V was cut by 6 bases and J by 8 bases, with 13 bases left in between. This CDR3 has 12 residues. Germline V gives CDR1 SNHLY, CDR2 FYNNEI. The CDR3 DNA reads TGTGCCAGCAGAGAGCCATCGAACGGCTACACCTTC. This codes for CASREPSNGYTF.

In nucleotides, the CDR3 is TGTGCCAGCAGATCCCGGGGCTCTGGAAACACCATATATTTT. It specifies CASRSRGSGNTIYF. The chain recombines TRBV6-5 with TRBJ1-3, with D hard to call. The CDR3 has 14 residues. V was cut by 6 bases and J by 0 bases, with 9 bases left in between. CDR1 is MNHEY and CDR2 is SVGAGI in the germline V gene.

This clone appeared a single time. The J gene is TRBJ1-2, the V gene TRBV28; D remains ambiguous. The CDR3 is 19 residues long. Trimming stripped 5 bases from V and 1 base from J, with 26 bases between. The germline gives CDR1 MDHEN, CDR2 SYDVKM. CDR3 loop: CASSPPRGGPIPLNYGYTF. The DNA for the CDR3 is TGTGCCAGCAGTCCCCCCCGCGGCGGCCCCATTCCCCTTAACTATGGCTACACCTTC.

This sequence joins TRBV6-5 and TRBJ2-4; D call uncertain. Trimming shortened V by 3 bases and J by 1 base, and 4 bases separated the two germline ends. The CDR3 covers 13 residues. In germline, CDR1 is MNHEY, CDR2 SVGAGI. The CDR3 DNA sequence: TGTGCCAGCAGTTATAAGGCCAAAAACATTCAGTACTTC. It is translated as CASSYKAKNIQYF.

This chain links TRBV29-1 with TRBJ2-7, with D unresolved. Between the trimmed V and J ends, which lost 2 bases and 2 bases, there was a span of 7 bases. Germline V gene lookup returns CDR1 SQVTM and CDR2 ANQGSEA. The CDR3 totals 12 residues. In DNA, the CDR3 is TGCAGCGTTGAAAAGGGCCCCTACGAGCAGTACTTC. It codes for CSVEKGPYEQYF.

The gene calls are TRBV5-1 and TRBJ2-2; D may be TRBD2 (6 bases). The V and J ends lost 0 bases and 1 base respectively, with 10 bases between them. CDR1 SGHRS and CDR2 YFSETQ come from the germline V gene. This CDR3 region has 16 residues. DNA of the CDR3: TGCGCCAGCAGCTTGGTGGCTAGCGTGAACACCGGGGAGCTGTTTTTT. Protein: CASSLVASVNTGELFF.

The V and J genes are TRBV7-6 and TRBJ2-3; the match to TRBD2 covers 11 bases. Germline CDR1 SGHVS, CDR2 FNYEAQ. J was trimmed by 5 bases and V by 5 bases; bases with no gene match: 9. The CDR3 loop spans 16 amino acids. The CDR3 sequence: CASSRLTSGMVDTQYF. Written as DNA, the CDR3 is TGTGCCAGCAGCCGCCTGACTAGCGGGATGGTAGATACGCAGTATTTT. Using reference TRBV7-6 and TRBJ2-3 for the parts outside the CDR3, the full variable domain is GAGVSQSPRYKVTKRGQDVALRCDPISGHVSLYWYRQALGQGPEFLTYFNYEAQQDKSGLPNDRFSAERPEGSISTLTIQRTEQRDSAMYRCASSRLTSGMVDTQYFGPGTRLTVL.

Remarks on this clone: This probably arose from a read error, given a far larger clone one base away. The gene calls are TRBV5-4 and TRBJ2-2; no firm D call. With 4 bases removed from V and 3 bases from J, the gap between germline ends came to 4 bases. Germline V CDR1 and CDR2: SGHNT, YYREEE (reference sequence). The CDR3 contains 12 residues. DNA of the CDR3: TGTGCCAGCAGCATCGACACCGGGGAGCTGTTTTTT. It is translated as CASSIDTGELFF.

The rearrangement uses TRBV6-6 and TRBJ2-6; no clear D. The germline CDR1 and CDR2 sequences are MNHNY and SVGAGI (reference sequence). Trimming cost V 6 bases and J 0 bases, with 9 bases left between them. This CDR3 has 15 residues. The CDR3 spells CASSDRSSGANVLTF. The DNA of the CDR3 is TGTGCCAGCAGCGACCGGAGCTCTGGGGCCAACGTCCTGACTTTC.